These 10 T cell receptor beta chains originate from one sample sequenced in a study of identical twins. TCRdb called the 5' RACE reads again in MiXCR, with one record for every CDR3 protein. There are approximately 700,000 distinct CDR3 sequences in the sample; 18% occur only once, and around 13% lies in the top ten. These data are also associated with another study on T cells expressing NK-cell markers.

The material sequenced was PBMCs. The source of these receptors is a woman aged 18-35 years in good health.

The rearrangement joins TRBV18 to TRBJ1-1; 10 nucleotides align to TRBD1. Trimming took 4 bases from V and 5 from J; bases not matched to a gene: 4. CDR3 size: 14 residues. Germline loops: CDR1 KGHSH, CDR2 LQKENI. CDR3 nucleotides: TGTGCCAGCTCACTTAGGACAGGGGGGACTGAAGCTTTCTTT. This codes for CASSLRTGGTEAFF.

On this clonotype itself: Germline and junction disagree at one end, which may indicate a read error. The chain uses TRBV7-6 and TRBJ1-2; tentative D call: TRBD1 (6 bases). The V gene's germline CDR1 is SGHVS and CDR2 FNYEAQ. The CDR3 is 14 residues long. CDR3: CANSVQQGNYGYTF. The CDR3 coding sequence is TGTGCCAACAGCGTCCAACAGGGAAACTATGGCTACACCTTC.

V is TRBV15 and J is TRBJ2-3; TRBD2 is a possible D gene (6 bases). The CDR3 is made up of 16 amino acids. The V end lost 0 bases, the J end lost 2 bases, and 12 bases lay between the germline ends. CDR1 is LNHNV, CDR2 YYDKDF, per germline (reference sequence). The CDR3 region has the DNA TGTGCCACCAGCAGAGATGGGGCGGGATACACAGATACGCAGTATTTT. It translates to CATSRDGAGYTDTQYF.

This clonotype appeared a few times. The V gene is TRBV12-3 or TRBV12-4, the J gene TRBJ2-5, with 7 bases that match TRBD1. CDR3 size: 14 residues. J lost 6 bases, V lost 7 bases, and 11 bases had no gene match. CDR3 protein: CASNPQGPGKTQYF. The CDR3 DNA is TGTGCCAGCAACCCACAGGGGCCCGGGAAGACCCAGTACTTC.

The V call is TRBV12-3 or TRBV12-4, the J call TRBJ1-2; the D gene is possibly TRBD1 (5 bases). Trimming removed 4 bases from V and 5 bases from J, with 17 bases in between. CDR3 length equals 15 residues. The CDR3 coding sequence is TGTGCCAGCAGTTCCCAGGGACTCGGGTTATATGGCTACACCTTC. It is translated as CASSSQGLGLYGYTF.

The chain combines TRBV6-2 or TRBV6-3 with TRBJ2-7; TRBD2 is a possible D gene (5 bases). CDR1 is MNHEY, CDR2 SVGEGT, per germline. This CDR3 contains 12 residues. Deletions cut 6 bases from V and 5 bases from J, with 11 bases between. This CDR3 reads CASRSLVDEQYF. The CDR3 bases are TGTGCCAGCAGATCACTAGTTGACGAGCAGTACTTC.

This chain links TRBV9 with TRBJ2-7; no reliable D call. This CDR3 contains 13 residues. Trimming shortened V by 4 bases and J by 5 bases, and 13 bases separated the two germline ends. CDR1 and CDR2 from the germline V gene are SGDLS and YYNGEE. Here the CDR3 DNA reads TGTGCCAGCAGCCCCTGGGATAGAGACGAGCAGTACTTC. This codes for CASSPWDRDEQYF.

V is TRBV7-9 and J is TRBJ2-7, with 9 bases lining up with TRBD1. CDR3 length: 14 residues. V was pared by 0 bases and J by 8 bases, with 5 bases of the junction left unmatched. The V gene's germline CDR1 is SEHNR and CDR2 FQNEAQ (reference sequence). The CDR3 is CASSLAAGQGKQYF. The CDR3 DNA reads as TGTGCCAGCAGCTTAGCCGCCGGACAGGGGAAGCAGTACTTC.

The table lists this clonotype with a few counts. The chain links TRBV6-5 to TRBJ2-1; no firm D call. V shed 8 bases and J shed 8 bases, with 13 bases lying between them. The CDR3 is made up of 12 amino acids. CDR1 and CDR2 (germline): MNHEY, SVGAGI. The CDR3 sequence: CASSAGLHEQFF. The DNA for the CDR3 is TGTGCCAGCTCTGCTGGCCTACATGAGCAGTTCTTC.

This clonotype has just a few counts. The CDR3 protein is CASSQRGLASNEQFF. The DNA of the CDR3 is TGTGCCAGCAGCCAGAGGGGACTAGCGTCTAATGAGCAGTTCTTC. V gene TRBV14 combines with J gene TRBJ2-1; 10 bases line up with TRBD2. CDR1 is SGHDN, CDR2 FVKESK, per germline. The CDR3 loop spans 15 amino acids. Trimming removed 3 bases from V and 7 bases from J; junction bases left unmatched: 6.